The rows below give T cell receptor beta chains drawn from one sample of a study of STAT5B mutations in CD4+ large granular lymphocyte leukemia. Repertoires were generated with immunoSEQ multiplex PCR, while TCRdb's copy carries only in-frame clones and drops some. Of under 40,000 clones in the sample, around two thirds were seen once. Sequencing was carried out using CD4+ T cells from blood buffy coats. The receptor set was obtained from a human donor in good health. Each CDR3 is given with its conserved first and last residue. A D gene is named only where the DNA matches it firmly. The listing skips clone size in some rows; elsewhere it reads once, few, many or a size class.

>16|NA|TRBD2|TRBJ2-7|TRBV5-1
CASSRILGGGSYEQYF
TGCGCCAGCAGCCGCATCCTGGGCGGGGGCTCCTACGAGCAGTACTTC
>17|NA|NA|TRBJ1-3|TRBV29-1
CSAMGGYSLRTGNTIYF
TGCAGCGCGATGGGGGGGTACAGTCTGCGGACTGGAAACACCATATATTTT
>15|NA|TRBD2|TRBJ2-1|TRBV7-2
CASSSGLGPYNEQFF
TGTGCCAGCAGCTCCGGACTAGGCCCCTACAATGAGCAGTTCTTC
>14|few|NA|TRBJ1-3|TRBV7-8
CASSSGASGNTIYF
TGTGCCAGCAGCTCCGGTGCCTCTGGAAACACCATATATTTT
>15|NA|TRBD1|TRBJ2-7|TRBV7-9
CASRSSDRATYEQYF
TGTGCCAGCAGATCTTCCGACAGGGCGACTTACGAGCAGTACTTC
>14|NA|NA|TRBJ2-5|TRBV2
CASSVGGLGETQYF
TGTGCCAGCAGTGTGGGGGGACTTGGGGAGACCCAGTACTTC
>15|NA|TRBD1|TRBJ1-1|TRBV18
CASSNDRVLGLEAFF
TGTGCCAGCTCAAACGACAGGGTCTTGGGCCTTGAAGCTTTCTTT
>13|NA|TRBD1|TRBJ2-7|TRBV10-3
CAISRQGAYEQYF
TGTGCCATCAGTAGACAGGGGGCCTACGAGCAGTACTTC
>13|NA|NA|TRBJ2-5|TRBV15
CATSRETGGTQYF
TGTGCCACCAGCAGAGAGACAGGTGGGACCCAGTACTTC
>17|NA|NA|TRBJ2-1|TRBV7-8
CASSLGPAGVSYNEQFF
TGTGCCAGCAGCTTAGGCCCCGCAGGGGTGTCCTACAATGAGCAGTTCTTC
>12|few|NA|TRBJ1-2|TRBV9
CASSGGGGGYTF
TGTGCCAGCAGCGGGGGAGGGGGTGGCTACACCTTC
>13|NA|NA|TRBJ2-4|TRBV19
CATIDRAKNIQYF
TGTGCCACAATCGACAGGGCCAAAAACATTCAGTACTTC
>15|NA|TRBD2|TRBJ2-3|TRBV10-3
CAISGQRGGADTQYF
TGTGCCATCAGTGGTCAGCGGGGGGGCGCAGATACGCAGTATTTT
>18|NA|TRBD2|TRBJ2-5|TRBV15
CATSRETAGGERLKTQYF
TGTGCCACCAGCAGAGAGACAGCCGGGGGGGAGAGGTTGAAGACCCAGTACTTC
>17|NA|TRBD1|TRBJ2-7|TRBV30
CAWGAPGQPTFHYEQYF
TGTGCCTGGGGGGCACCGGGACAGCCTACTTTCCATTACGAGCAGTACTTC
>14|once|NA|TRBJ2-7|TRBV6-6
CAISESLGDYEQYF
TGTGCCATCAGTGAGTCATTAGGAGACTACGAGCAGTACTTC
>12|NA|TRBD1|TRBJ2-7|TRBV28
CASRTGFYEQYF
TGTGCCAGCAGGACAGGGTTCTACGAGCAGTACTTC
>15|NA|NA|TRBJ2-1|TRBV6-1
CASSVPANAYNEQFF
TGTGCCAGCAGTGTCCCGGCCAACGCCTACAATGAGCAGTTCTTC
>13|NA|TRBD1|TRBJ2-5|TRBV7-2
CASSVTGEETQYF
TGTGCCAGCAGCGTAACAGGGGAAGAGACCCAGTACTTC
>13|NA|NA|TRBJ2-7|TRBV2
CASSGGGSYEQYF
TGTGCCAGCAGTGGTGGGGGGAGCTACGAGCAGTACTTC
>16|NA|TRBD1|TRBJ2-7|TRBV2
CASSEFRDRASYEQYF
TGTGCCAGCAGTGAATTCCGGGACAGGGCTTCCTACGAGCAGTACTTC